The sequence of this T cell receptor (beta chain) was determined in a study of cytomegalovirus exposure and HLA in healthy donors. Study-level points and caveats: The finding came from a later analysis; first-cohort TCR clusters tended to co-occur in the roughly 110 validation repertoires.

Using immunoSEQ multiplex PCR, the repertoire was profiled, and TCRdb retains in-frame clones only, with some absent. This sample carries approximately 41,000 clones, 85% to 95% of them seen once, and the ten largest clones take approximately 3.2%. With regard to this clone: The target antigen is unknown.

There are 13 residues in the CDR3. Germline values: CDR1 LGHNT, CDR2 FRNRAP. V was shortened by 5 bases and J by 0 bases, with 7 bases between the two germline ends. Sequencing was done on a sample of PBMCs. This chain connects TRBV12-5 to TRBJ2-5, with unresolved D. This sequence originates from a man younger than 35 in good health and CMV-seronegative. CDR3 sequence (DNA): TGTGCTAGTGGTCTAGGATACCAAGAGACCCAGTACTTC. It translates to CASGLGYQETQYF.